Below, 23 T cell receptor beta chains from the same sample are listed, as sequenced in a study of early T cells in non-severe SARS-CoV-2 infection. TCRdb itself ran the 5' RACE reads through MiXCR, one entry per CDR3 protein. The sample contains roughly 100,000 distinct CDR3 sequences, 13% of which appear only once. The specimen sequenced was whole blood. These receptor sequences come from an adult who was a healthcare worker with PCR-confirmed SARS-CoV-2 infection or an uninfected control (not recorded which).

This clonotype was seen repeatedly, ten times or more. The chain links TRBV7-2 to TRBJ2-2; possibly TRBD2 for D (5 bases). The CDR3 loop spans 14 amino acids. Germline lookup yields CDR1 SGHTA and CDR2 FQGNSA. Trimming shortened V by 5 bases and J by 6 bases, and 13 bases separated the two germline ends. The CDR3 spells CASSPRTESGELFF. The DNA for the CDR3 is TGTGCCAGCAGCCCTAGGACTGAATCCGGGGAGCTGTTTTTT.

This clonotype was observed a few times. The chain combines TRBV28 with TRBJ2-7; tentative D call: TRBD1 (5 bases). CDR3 size: 14 residues. V lost 2 bases and J lost 7, with 15 bases in between. Looked up from germline, CDR1 is MDHEN and CDR2 is SYDVKM. DNA of the CDR3: TGTGCCAGCAGTTTAGGCAGGGATCTAGGGGAGCAGTACTTC. This encodes CASSLGRDLGEQYF.

This clonotype was picked up a small number of times. The chain links TRBV7-8 to TRBJ2-2; D perhaps matches TRBD1 (5 bases). The CDR3 has 13 residues. Deletions cut 5 bases from V and 7 bases from J, with 11 bases between. Per the germline V gene, CDR1 is SGHVS and CDR2 is FQNEAQ. The CDR3 DNA sequence: TGTGCCAGCAGCCCCAGGGAAAACGGGGAGCTGTTTTTT. It translates to CASSPRENGELFF.

This clonotype was detected a few times. Here the CDR3 DNA reads TGTGCCAGCGGCGGACTGTCCTACGAGCAGTACTTC. Translating gives CASGGLSYEQYF. V and J are TRBV2 and TRBJ2-7, with a possible D match to TRBD2 (5 bases). The CDR3 runs 12 residues. V was shortened by 8 bases and J by 1 base, with 9 bases between the two germline ends. The germline V gene encodes CDR1 SNHLY and CDR2 FYNNEI.

The J gene is TRBJ1-1, the V gene TRBV18; no firm D call. The CDR3 runs to 12 residues. Germline CDR1 reads KGHSH; CDR2 reads LQKENI. Between the trimmed V and J ends, which lost 1 base and 1 base, there was a span of 1 base. Here the CDR3 DNA reads TGTGCCAGCTCACCACAGAACACTGAAGCTTTCTTT. Its translation is CASSPQNTEAFF.

The V call is TRBV3-2, the J call TRBJ2-7; no check of the table's D call, TRBD2, against the DNA was made. TRBV3-2 is a pseudogene. The CDR3 runs 15 residues. The CDR3: CANPILLAGVVEQYF. The CDR3 bases are TGTGCCAACCCAATTCTACTAGCGGGAGTTGTCGAGCAGTACTTC.

Ten or more counts support this clonotype. The J gene is TRBJ2-5, the V gene TRBV28; 9 bases match TRBD1. Trimming took 7 bases from V and 4 from J; bases not matched to a gene: 10. The CDR3 covers 15 residues. CDR1 is MDHEN, CDR2 SYDVKM, per germline. Written as DNA, the CDR3 is TGTGCCAGCATCCGCCCGGACAGGGGATCAGAGACCCAGTACTTC. Encoded protein: CASIRPDRGSETQYF.

This clonotype was counted at least ten times. The chain has TRBV6-6 and TRBJ1-6; D gene unclear. CDR1 and CDR2 (germline): MNHNY, SVGAGI (reference sequence). The CDR3 sequence is 17 residues long. V lost 8 bases, J lost 0 bases, and 17 bases lay in between. CDR3 amino acids: CASGGIGISSYNSPLHF. The CDR3 nucleotides are TGTGCCAGCGGAGGGATTGGCATCAGCTCCTATAATTCACCCCTCCACTTT.

This clonotype has a count of ten or more. The chain has TRBV6-6 and TRBJ2-7; 7 bases are shared with TRBD2. The germline V gene has CDR1 MNHNY and CDR2 SVGAGI (reference sequence). The CDR3 contains 15 residues. V gave up 0 bases and J gave up 5 bases; unmatched junction bases: 7. CDR3 sequence: CASSYSRREIDEQYF. The CDR3 DNA reads TGTGCCAGCAGTTACTCGAGGCGGGAGATCGACGAGCAGTACTTC.

This clonotype showed up many times. The V gene is TRBV6-2 or TRBV6-3, the J gene TRBJ1-2, with 7 bases lining up with TRBD1. J gave up 1 base and V 7 bases, and 6 bases lay outside the gene matches. In germline, CDR1 is MNHEY, CDR2 SVGEGT. The length of the CDR3 is 14 residues. The DNA of the CDR3 is TGTGCCAGCACCGGGACAGCCGTTAACTATGGCTACACCTTC. It translates to CASTGTAVNYGYTF.

This chain links TRBV27 with TRBJ1-1, with D tentatively TRBD1 (5 bases). The germline CDR1 and CDR2 sequences are MNHEY and SMNVEV (reference sequence). The CDR3 has 18 residues. V was shortened by 0 bases and J by 5 bases, with 22 bases between the two germline ends. The CDR3 DNA is TGTGCCAGCAGTTTATCGGCGGGGACTACTCTTCGGGAAACTGAAGCTTTCTTT. Protein: CASSLSAGTTLRETEAFF.

The chain employs TRBV7-9 and TRBJ2-7; weak D call: TRBD2 (5 bases). The V gene's germline CDR1 is SEHNR and CDR2 FQNEAQ (reference sequence). The V end was cut by 5 bases, the J end by 3 bases, with 8 bases between. CDR3 length: 12 residues. As DNA, the CDR3 is TGTGCCAGCAGCACACGGGGCTACGAGCAGTACTTC. Its protein is CASSTRGYEQYF.

This clonotype has a count of ten or more. The chain is built from TRBV7-9 and TRBJ2-5; D is uncertain. From germline, CDR1 is SEHNR and CDR2 FQNEAQ (reference sequence). Trimming took 4 bases from V and 1 from J, leaving 13 bases between them. The CDR3 is made up of 15 amino acids. The CDR3 coding sequence is TGTGCCAGCAGCTCATACCACAAGACCCAAGAGACCCAGTACTTC. It encodes CASSSYHKTQETQYF.

This clonotype was seen more than once but under ten times. This sequence joins TRBV27 and TRBJ2-5; D is unresolved. V was trimmed by 3 bases and J by 4 bases, leaving 9 bases between them. CDR3 length: 13 residues. Germline lookup yields CDR1 MNHEY and CDR2 SMNVEV (reference sequence). CDR3 residues: CASSLVWLETQYF. The CDR3 coding sequence is TGTGCCAGCAGTTTGGTGTGGCTAGAGACCCAGTACTTC.

This clonotype was seen many times. This rearrangement joins TRBV12-3 or TRBV12-4 to TRBJ1-2; D is unresolved. V was shortened by 3 bases and J by 8 bases, with 13 bases between the two germline ends. The CDR3 runs 13 residues. In nucleotides, the CDR3 is TGTGCCAGCAGTTTGGGTCGGGAATTGGGCTACACCTTC. The encoded protein is CASSLGRELGYTF.

There are many counts of this clonotype. The chain combines TRBV19 with TRBJ2-7, with D perhaps matching TRBD1 (6 bases). V dropped 5 bases and J dropped 0 bases, with 23 bases sitting between them. The CDR3 is 18 residues long. The germline V gene encodes CDR1 LNHDA and CDR2 SQIVND (reference sequence). The CDR3 DNA reads TGTGCCAGTAGTCCTGTCCTTAACCGCCGGGACAACTCCTACGAGCAGTACTTC. Its translation: CASSPVLNRRDNSYEQYF.

The V gene is TRBV9, the J gene TRBJ2-2; D is unclear. The CDR3 covers 13 residues. CDR1 is SGDLS and CDR2 is YYNGEE in the germline V gene. V was clipped by 0 bases and J by 4 bases, with 4 bases between them. The CDR3 nucleotides are TGTGCCAGCAGCGTAGCCGGCACCGGGGAGCTGTTTTTT. Its protein is CASSVAGTGELFF.

This chain links TRBV14 with TRBJ1-1; weak D call: TRBD1 (6 bases). The germline V gene has CDR1 SGHDN and CDR2 FVKESK. The CDR3 length is 13 residues. V gave up 0 bases and J gave up 9 bases, with 11 bases separating them. The CDR3: CASSQDWTAQAFF. The CDR3, as DNA: TGTGCCAGCAGCCAAGATTGGACAGCACAAGCTTTCTTT.

This clonotype was seen more than once but under ten times. The chain links TRBV11-2 to TRBJ2-2, with D unresolved. V lost 1 base and J 4 bases, leaving 16 bases between the germline ends. Germline values: CDR1 SGHAT, CDR2 FQNNGV. The CDR3 extends over 17 amino acids. CDR3: CASSLGSSAWVTGELFF. CDR3 DNA: TGTGCCAGCAGCTTAGGGTCCTCGGCCTGGGTCACCGGGGAGCTGTTTTTT.

This clonotype has just a few counts. V usage is TRBV15 and J usage is TRBJ2-1; 12 bases line up with TRBD2. Trimming removed 0 bases from V and 7 bases from J; junction bases left unmatched: 4. The germline gives CDR1 LNHNV, CDR2 YYDKDF (reference sequence). This CDR3 is 16 amino acids long. The CDR3 spells CATSREFGLAGNEQFF. In nucleotides, the CDR3 is TGTGCCACCAGCAGAGAGTTCGGACTAGCGGGAAATGAGCAGTTCTTC.

This chain joins TRBV29-1 and TRBJ2-3, with D possibly TRBD2 on 6 matching bases. The CDR3 loop spans 15 amino acids. CDR1 SQVTM and CDR2 ANQGSEA come from the germline V gene. The V gene lost 7 bases and the J gene lost 0 bases, with 17 bases spanning the gap. CDR3: CSGGIGRDSTDTQYF. The CDR3 region has the DNA TGCAGCGGAGGGATAGGGCGGGACAGCACAGATACGCAGTATTTT.

The CDR3 region has the DNA TGTGCCAGCACCACACATACTACGAGGGTCACAGATACGCAGTATTTT. Translating it yields CASTTHTTRVTDTQYF. V and J are TRBV6-2 or TRBV6-3 and TRBJ2-3; tentative D call: TRBD2 (5 bases). The CDR3 loop spans 16 amino acids. Germline V gene data show CDR1 as MNHEY and CDR2 as SVGEGT. The V end was cut by 7 bases, the J end by 2 bases, with 19 bases between.

The chain links TRBV7-6 to TRBJ2-3, with 9 nucleotides matching TRBD2. Trimming took 5 bases from V and 1 from J; bases not matched to a gene: 4. From germline, CDR1 is SGHVS and CDR2 FNYEAQ. The CDR3 is 15 residues long. CDR3 amino acids: CASSPRTSGTDTQYF. The CDR3 DNA follows: TGTGCCAGCAGCCCGCGGACTAGCGGCACAGATACGCAGTATTTT.